This T cell receptor beta chain was observed in a study of T-cell reconstitution after alpha-beta-depleted transplantation in children. Study-wide results and caveats: By about two months after transplant, alpha-beta T cells reportedly arose from several hundred graft clones that had expanded. Recipient T cells and thymic progenitors that survived gave rise to the high TCRbeta diversity observed at day 60 in some patients. A year had passed since transplant, and T-cell counts and diversity by then came mostly from newly produced T cells.

The V end lost 1 base, the J end lost 1 base, and 11 bases lay between the germline ends. The CDR3 length is 15 residues. Germline lookup yields CDR1 LNHNV and CDR2 YYDKDF (reference sequence). To note about this clonotype: Its cognate antigen is unknown.

For TCRbeta, the library was prepared with unique molecular identifiers. TCRdb called the PCR reads again in MiXCR, with one record for every CDR3 protein. The repertoire has about 830,000 distinct CDR3 sequences, roughly 15% of them found once; the top ten carry 5%. The clonotype originates from a male patient aged 10-17 years who had a stem cell transplant for acute lymphoblastic leukemia, so the T cells may come from the graft donor. V usage is TRBV15 and J usage is TRBJ2-7; possible D gene TRBD1, 6 bases. The specimen was PBMCs, mostly from graft donor cells, collected 360 days after TCRalphabeta/CD19-depleted stem cell transplant. The CDR3 DNA reads TGTGCCACCAGCAGAGGGGACACCCTTTCCTACGAGCAGTACTTC. Amino acid sequence: CATSRGDTLSYEQYF.